What follows is one T cell receptor (beta chain) and its context. The sample originates from a study of blood T cell repertoires in COVID-19. The wider study: T cells, B-cell-depleted T cells, or PBMCs supplied cDNA or gDNA.

Study processing details: Reference gene primer amplification gave estimated nucleated cell counts. Produced via immunoSEQ multiplex PCR; TCRdb's table is partial and in-frame only. V, J and clone size derive from that table, while D and trimming were established from the DNA sequence. The sample has 250,000 to 300,000 clones; roughly 86% are singletons. The CDR3 runs 14 residues. V was cut by 10 bases and J by 4 bases, with 19 bases left in between. Germline lookup yields CDR1 LNHDA and CDR2 SQIVND (reference sequence). The V gene is TRBV19, the J gene TRBJ1-1; no firm D call. The source material was peripheral blood. This TCR derives from a young man with active or convalescent COVID-19. The CDR3 here is CATCSRESLTEAFF. DNA of the CDR3: TGTGCCACTTGTAGCCGGGAGAGCCTCACTGAAGCTTTCTTT.